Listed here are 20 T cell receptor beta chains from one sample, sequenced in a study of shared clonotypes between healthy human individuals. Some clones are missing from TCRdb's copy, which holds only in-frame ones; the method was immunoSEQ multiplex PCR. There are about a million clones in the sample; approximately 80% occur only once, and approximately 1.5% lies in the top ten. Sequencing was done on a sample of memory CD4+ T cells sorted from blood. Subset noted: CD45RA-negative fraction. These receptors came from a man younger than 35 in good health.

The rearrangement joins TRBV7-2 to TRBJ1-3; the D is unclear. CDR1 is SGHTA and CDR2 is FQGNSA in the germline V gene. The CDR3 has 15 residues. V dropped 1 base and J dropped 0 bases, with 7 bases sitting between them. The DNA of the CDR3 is TGTGCCAGCAGCTTAGATCTGTGCTCTGGAAACACCATATATTTT. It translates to CASSLDLCSGNTIYF.

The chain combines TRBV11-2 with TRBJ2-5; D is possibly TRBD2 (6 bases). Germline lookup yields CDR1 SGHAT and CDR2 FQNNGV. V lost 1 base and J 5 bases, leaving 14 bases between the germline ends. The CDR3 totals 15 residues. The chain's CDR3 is CASSLGGIWRETQYF. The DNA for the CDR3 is TGTGCCAGCAGCTTAGGCGGGATTTGGCGGGAGACCCAGTACTTC.

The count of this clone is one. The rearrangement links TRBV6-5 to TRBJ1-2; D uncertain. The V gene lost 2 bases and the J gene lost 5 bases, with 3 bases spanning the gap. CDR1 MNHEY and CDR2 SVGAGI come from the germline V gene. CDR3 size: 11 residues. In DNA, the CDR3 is TGTGCCAGCAGTTACGCATATGGCTACACCTTC. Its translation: CASSYAYGYTF.

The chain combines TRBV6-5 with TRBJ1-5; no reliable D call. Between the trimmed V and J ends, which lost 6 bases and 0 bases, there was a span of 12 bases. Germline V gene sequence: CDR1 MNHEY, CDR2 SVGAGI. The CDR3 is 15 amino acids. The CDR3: CASRPSGVSNQPQHF. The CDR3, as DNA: TGTGCCAGCAGACCGTCAGGAGTTAGCAATCAGCCCCAGCATTTT.

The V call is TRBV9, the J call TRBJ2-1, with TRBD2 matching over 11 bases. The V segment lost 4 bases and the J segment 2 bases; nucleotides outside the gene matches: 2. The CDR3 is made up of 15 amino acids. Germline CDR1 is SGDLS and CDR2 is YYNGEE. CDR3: CASSSSGGAYNEQFF. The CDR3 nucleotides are TGTGCCAGCAGCAGTAGCGGGGGGGCCTACAATGAGCAGTTCTTC.

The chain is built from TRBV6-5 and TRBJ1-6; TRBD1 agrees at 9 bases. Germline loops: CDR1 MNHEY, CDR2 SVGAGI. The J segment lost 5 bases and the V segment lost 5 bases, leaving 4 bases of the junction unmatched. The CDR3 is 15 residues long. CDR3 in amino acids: CASSRDRADNSPLHF. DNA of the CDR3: TGTGCCAGCAGTCGGGACAGGGCCGATAATTCACCCCTCCACTTT.

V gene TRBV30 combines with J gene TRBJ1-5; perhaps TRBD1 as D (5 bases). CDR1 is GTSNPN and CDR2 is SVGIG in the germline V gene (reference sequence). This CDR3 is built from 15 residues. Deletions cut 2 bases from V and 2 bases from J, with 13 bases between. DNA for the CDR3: TGTGCCTGGAGTAGTGGGGCCGGGGGCAATCAGCCCCAGCATTTT. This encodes CAWSSGAGGNQPQHF.

CDR3 sequence: CASSARQGAPYEQYF. The DNA of the CDR3 is TGTGCCAGCAGCGCTAGACAGGGGGCTCCCTACGAGCAGTACTTC. This sequence joins TRBV7-2 and TRBJ2-7, with 10 bases aligning to TRBD1. V gave up 5 bases and J gave up 2 bases; unmatched junction bases: 6. The CDR3 loop spans 15 amino acids. Germline-derived CDR1 and CDR2 are SGHTA and FQGNSA.

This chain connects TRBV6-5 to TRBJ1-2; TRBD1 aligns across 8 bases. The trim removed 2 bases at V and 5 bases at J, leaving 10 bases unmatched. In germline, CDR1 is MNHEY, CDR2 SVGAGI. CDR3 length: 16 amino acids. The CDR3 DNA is TGTGCCAGCAGTTACCCCAAGTCAGGGGGCCGGTATGGCTACACCTTC. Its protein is CASSYPKSGGRYGYTF.

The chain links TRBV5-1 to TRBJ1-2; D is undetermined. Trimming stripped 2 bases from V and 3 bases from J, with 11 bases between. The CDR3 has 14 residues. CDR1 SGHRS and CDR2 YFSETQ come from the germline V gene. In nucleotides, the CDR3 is TGCGCCAGCAGCTTAGGTGTCGGCGACTATGGCTACACCTTC. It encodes CASSLGVGDYGYTF.

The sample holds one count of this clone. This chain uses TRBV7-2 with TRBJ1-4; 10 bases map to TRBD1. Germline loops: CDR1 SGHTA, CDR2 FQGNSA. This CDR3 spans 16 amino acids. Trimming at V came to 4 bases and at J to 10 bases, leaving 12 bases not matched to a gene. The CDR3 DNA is TGTGCCAGCAGCTACCGGGACAGGGGAACAGTTGGAAAACTGTTTTTT. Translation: CASSYRDRGTVGKLFF.

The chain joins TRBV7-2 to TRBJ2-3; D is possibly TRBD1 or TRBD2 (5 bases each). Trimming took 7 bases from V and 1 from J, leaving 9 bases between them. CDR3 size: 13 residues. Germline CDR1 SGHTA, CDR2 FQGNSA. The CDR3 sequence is CASKRGGTDTQYF. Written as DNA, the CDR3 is TGTGCCAGCAAACGGGGCGGCACAGATACGCAGTATTTT.

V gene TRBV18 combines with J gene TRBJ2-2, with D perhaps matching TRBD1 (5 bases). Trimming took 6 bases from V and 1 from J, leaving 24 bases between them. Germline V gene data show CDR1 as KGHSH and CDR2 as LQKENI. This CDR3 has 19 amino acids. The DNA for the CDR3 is TGTGCCAGCTCGAGGTGGCCTATCGTCCCGACAGAGAACACCGGGGAGCTGTTTTTT. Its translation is CASSRWPIVPTENTGELFF.

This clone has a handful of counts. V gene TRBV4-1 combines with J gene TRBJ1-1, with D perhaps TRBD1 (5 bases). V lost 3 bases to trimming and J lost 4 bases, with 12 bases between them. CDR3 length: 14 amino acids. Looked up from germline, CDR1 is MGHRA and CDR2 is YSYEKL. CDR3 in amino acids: CASSQKGTSTEAFF. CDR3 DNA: TGCGCCAGCAGCCAGAAGGGGACGAGCACTGAAGCTTTCTTT.

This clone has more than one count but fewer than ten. CDR3 region: CATRQDGGEKLFF. For the CDR3, the DNA is TGTGCCACCAGACAGGACGGAGGTGAAAAACTGTTTTTT. The rearrangement links TRBV10-3 to TRBJ1-4; possibly TRBD1 for D (6 bases). The V and J ends lost 10 bases and 7 bases respectively, with 16 bases between them. Germline lookup yields CDR1 ENHRY and CDR2 SYGVKD. The CDR3 totals 13 residues.

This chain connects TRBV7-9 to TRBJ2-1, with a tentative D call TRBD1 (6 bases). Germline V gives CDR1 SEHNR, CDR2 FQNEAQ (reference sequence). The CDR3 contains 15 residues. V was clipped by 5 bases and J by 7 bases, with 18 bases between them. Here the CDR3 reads CASSPVITGPNEQFF. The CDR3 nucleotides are TGTGCCAGCAGCCCAGTTATTACAGGGCCTAATGAGCAGTTCTTC.

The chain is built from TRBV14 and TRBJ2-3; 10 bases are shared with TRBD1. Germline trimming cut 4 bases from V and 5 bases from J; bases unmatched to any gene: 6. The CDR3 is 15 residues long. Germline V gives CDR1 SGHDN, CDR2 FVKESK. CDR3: CASSLGQGLGDTQYF. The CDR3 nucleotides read TGTGCCAGCAGCCTGGGACAGGGGTTAGGAGATACGCAGTATTTT. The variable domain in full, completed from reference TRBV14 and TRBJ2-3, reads EAGVTQFPSHSVIEKGQTVTLRCDPISGHDNLYWYRRVMGKEIKFLLHFVKESKQDESGMPNNRFLAERTGGTYSTLKVQPAELEDSGVYFCASSLGQGLGDTQYFGPGTRLTVL.

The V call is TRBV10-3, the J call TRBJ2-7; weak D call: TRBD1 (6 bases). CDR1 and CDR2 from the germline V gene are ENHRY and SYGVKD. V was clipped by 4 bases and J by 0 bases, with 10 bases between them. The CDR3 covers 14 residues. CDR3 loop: CAISGGRTSYEQYF. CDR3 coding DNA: TGTGCCATCAGTGGGGGGCGGACCTCCTACGAGCAGTACTTC.

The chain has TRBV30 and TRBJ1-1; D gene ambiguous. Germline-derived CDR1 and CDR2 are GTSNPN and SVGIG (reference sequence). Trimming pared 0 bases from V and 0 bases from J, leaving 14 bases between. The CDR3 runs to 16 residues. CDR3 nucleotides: TGTGCCTGGAGTGTGGGGTCGAAGAACATGAACACTGAAGCTTTCTTT. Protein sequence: CAWSVGSKNMNTEAFF.

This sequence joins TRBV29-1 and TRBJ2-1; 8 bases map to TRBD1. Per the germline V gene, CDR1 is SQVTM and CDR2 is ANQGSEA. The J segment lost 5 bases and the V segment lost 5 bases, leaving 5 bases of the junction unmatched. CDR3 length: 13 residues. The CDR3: CSVPGTGDNEQFF. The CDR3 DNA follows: TGCAGCGTTCCCGGGACAGGAGACAATGAGCAGTTCTTC.